The clone carrying this T cell receptor (beta chain) was detected ten times or more. TCRdb re-called the PCR reads via MiXCR. The sample contains 25,000 or so clones, more than 14% of which appear only once. This sample is drawn from a study of metastatic and nonmetastatic thyroid tumors. CDR3 size: 11 residues. Deletions cut 4 bases from V and 6 bases from J, with 3 bases between. The germline gives CDR1 SEHNR, CDR2 FQNEAQ (reference sequence). There were no patients who had received any treatment before thyroid surgery. Sequencing used blood. The rearrangement joins TRBV7-9 to TRBJ1-4; D remains ambiguous. The receptor's source is a male donor with papillary thyroid cancer or a benign thyroid nodule (not recorded which). Some clones in this sample may be carry-over from other donors' samples. The CDR3 DNA reads TGTGCCAGCAGCTCGGATGAAAAACTGTTTTTT. It yields the protein CASSSDEKLFF. Drawing the rest from reference TRBV7-9 and TRBJ1-4, the complete variable domain is DTGVSQNPRHKITKRGQNVTFRCDPISEHNRLYWYRQTLGQGPEFLTYFQNEAQLEKSRLLSDRFSAERPKGSFSTLEIQRTEQGDSAMYLCASSSDEKLFFGSGTQLSVL.